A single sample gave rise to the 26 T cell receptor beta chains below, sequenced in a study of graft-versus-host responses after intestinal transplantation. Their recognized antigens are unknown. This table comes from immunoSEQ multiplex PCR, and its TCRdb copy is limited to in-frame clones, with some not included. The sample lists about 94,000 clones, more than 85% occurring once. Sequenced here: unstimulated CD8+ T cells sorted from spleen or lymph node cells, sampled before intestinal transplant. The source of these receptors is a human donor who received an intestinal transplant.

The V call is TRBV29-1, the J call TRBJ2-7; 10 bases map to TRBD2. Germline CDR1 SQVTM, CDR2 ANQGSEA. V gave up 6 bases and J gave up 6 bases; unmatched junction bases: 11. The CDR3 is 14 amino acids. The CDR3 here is CSVVTSGRAPEQYF. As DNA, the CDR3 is TGCAGCGTGGTTACCAGCGGGAGGGCCCCCGAGCAGTACTTC.

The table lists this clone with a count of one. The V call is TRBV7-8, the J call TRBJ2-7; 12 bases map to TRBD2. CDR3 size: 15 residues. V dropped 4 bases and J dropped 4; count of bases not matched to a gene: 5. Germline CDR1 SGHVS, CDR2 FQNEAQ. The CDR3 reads CASSSTSGSWYEQYF. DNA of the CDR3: TGTGCCAGCAGCTCGACTAGCGGGAGTTGGTACGAGCAGTACTTC.

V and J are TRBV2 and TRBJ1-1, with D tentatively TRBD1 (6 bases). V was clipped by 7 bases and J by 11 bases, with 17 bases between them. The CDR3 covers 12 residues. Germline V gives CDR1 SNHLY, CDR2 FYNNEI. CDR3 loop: CASTQVGTRAFF. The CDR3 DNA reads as TGTGCCAGCACCCAAGTTGGGACAAGGGCTTTCTTT.

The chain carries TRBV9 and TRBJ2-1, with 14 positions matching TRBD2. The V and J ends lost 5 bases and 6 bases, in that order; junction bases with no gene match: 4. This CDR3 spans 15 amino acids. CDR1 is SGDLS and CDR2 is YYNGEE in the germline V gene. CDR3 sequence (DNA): TGTGCCAGCAGTCGGACTAGCGGGGGGAGCAATGAGCAGTTCTTC. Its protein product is CASSRTSGGSNEQFF.

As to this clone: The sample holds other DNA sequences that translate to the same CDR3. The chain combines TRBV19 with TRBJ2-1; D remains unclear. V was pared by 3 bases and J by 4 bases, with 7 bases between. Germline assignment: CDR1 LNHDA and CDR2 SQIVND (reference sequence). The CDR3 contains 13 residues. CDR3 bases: TGTGCCAGTAGTATTGCGGATTACAATGAGCAGTTCTTC. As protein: CASSIADYNEQFF.

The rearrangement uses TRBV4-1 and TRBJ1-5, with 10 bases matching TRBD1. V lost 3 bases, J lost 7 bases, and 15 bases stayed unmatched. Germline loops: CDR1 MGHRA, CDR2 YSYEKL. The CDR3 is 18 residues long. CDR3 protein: CASSHHPGTGAPRQPQHF. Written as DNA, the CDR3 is TGCGCCAGCAGCCACCATCCCGGGACAGGGGCCCCTCGGCAGCCCCAGCATTTT.

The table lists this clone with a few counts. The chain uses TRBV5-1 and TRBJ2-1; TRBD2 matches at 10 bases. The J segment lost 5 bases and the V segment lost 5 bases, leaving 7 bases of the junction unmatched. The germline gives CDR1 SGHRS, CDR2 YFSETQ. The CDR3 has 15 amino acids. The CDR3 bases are TGCGCCAGCAGTTACTATAGCGGGAGGAACAATGAGCAGTTCTTC. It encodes CASSYYSGRNNEQFF. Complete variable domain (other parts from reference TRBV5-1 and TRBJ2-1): KAGVTQTPRYLIKTRGQQVTLSCSPISGHRSVSWYQQTPGQGLQFLFEYFSETQRNKGNFPGRFSGRQFSNSRSEMNVSTLELGDSALYLCASSYYSGRNNEQFFGPGTRLTVL.

In nucleotides, the CDR3 is TGTGCCAGTAGTATACTCCCTGGGAGTGACACCGGGGAGCTGTTTTTT. Its translation: CASSILPGSDTGELFF. The chain combines TRBV19 with TRBJ2-2; D is possibly TRBD2 (5 bases). From germline, CDR1 is LNHDA and CDR2 SQIVND (reference sequence). Trimming took 2 bases from V and 3 from J, leaving 13 bases between them. The CDR3 consists of 16 residues.

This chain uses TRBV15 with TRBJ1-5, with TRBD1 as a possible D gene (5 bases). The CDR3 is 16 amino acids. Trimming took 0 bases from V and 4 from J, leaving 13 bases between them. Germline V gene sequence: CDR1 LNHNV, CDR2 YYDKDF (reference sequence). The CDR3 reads CATSRDRQPSNQPQHF. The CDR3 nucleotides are TGTGCCACCAGCAGAGATAGACAGCCATCTAATCAGCCCCAGCATTTT.

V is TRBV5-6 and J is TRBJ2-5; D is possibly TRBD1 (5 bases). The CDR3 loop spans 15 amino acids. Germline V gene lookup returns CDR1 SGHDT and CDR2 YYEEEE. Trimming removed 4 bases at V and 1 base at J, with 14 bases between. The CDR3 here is CASSPPIGVQETQYF. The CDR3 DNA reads TGTGCCAGCAGCCCTCCGATAGGGGTCCAAGAGACCCAGTACTTC.

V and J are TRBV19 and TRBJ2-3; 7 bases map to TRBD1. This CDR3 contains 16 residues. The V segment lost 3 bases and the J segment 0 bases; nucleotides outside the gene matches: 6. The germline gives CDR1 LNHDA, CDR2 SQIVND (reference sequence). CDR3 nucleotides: TGTGCCAGTAGTATTCCCATGACAGGGAGCACAGATACGCAGTATTTT. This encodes CASSIPMTGSTDTQYF.

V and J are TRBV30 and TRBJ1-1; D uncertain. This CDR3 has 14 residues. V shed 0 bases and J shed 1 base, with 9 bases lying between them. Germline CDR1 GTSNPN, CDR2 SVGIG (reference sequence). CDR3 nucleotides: TGTGCCTGGAGTGTTGGCCAGTCGAACACTGAAGCTTTCTTT. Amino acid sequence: CAWSVGQSNTEAFF.

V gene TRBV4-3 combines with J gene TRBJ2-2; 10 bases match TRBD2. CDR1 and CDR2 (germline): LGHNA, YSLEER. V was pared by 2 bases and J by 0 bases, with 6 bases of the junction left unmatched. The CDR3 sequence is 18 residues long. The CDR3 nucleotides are TGCGCCAGCAGCCAATCCCTAGCGGGGGCTGCGAACACCGGGGAGCTGTTTTTT. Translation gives CASSQSLAGAANTGELFF.

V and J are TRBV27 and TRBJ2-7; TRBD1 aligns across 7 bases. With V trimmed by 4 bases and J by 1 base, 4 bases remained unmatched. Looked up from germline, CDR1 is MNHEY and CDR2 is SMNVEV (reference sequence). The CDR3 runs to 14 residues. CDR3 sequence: CASSSGRGSYEQYF. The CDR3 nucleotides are TGTGCCAGCAGTTCGGGCAGGGGGTCCTACGAGCAGTACTTC.

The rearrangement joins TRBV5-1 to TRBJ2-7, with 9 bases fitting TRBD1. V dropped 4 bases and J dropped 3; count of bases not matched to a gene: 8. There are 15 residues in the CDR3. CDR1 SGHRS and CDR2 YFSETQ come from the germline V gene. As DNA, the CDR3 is TGCGCCAGCAGCGCTGGGACAGGGCCCTTCTACGAGCAGTACTTC. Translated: CASSAGTGPFYEQYF.

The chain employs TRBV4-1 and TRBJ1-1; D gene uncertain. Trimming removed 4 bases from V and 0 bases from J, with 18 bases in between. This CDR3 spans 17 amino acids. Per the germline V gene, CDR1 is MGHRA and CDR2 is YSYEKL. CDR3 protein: CASSPRHREKMNTEAFF. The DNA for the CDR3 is TGCGCCAGCAGCCCACGACACCGGGAGAAGATGAACACTGAAGCTTTCTTT.

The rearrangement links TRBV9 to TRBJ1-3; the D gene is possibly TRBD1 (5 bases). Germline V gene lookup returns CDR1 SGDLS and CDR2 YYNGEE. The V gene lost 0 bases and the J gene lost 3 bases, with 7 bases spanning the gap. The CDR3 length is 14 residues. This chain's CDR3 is CASSVGDSGNTIYF. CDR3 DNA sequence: TGTGCCAGCAGCGTAGGAGACAGTGGAAACACCATATATTTT.

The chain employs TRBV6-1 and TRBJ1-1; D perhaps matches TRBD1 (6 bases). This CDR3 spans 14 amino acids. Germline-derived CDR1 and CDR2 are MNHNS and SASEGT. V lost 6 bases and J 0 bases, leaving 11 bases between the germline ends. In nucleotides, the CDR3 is TGTGCCAGCAGAGGCAGGGGAATGAACACTGAAGCTTTCTTT. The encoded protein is CASRGRGMNTEAFF.

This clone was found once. The CDR3 is CASSLGRETEAFF. The DNA for the CDR3 is TGTGCCAGCAGCTTGGGCCGGGAGACTGAAGCTTTCTTT. This sequence joins TRBV7-8 and TRBJ1-1, with D uncertain. CDR1 is SGHVS and CDR2 is FQNEAQ in the germline V gene. The V end was cut by 3 bases, the J end by 5 bases, with 10 bases between. CDR3 length: 13 amino acids.

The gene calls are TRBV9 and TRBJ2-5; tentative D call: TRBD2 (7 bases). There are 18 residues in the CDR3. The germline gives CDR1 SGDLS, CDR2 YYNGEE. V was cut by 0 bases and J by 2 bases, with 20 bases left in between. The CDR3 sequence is CASSVEGGGPYPQETQYF. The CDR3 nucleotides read TGTGCCAGCAGCGTAGAAGGGGGGGGGCCGTATCCTCAAGAGACCCAGTACTTC.

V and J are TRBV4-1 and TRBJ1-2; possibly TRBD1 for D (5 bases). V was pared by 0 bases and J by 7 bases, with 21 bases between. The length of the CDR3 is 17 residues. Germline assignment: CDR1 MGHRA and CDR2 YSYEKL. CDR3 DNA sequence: TGCGCCAGCAGCCAAGATAATAGGGCAGGGCCCGCGGTTGGCTACACCTTC. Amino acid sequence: CASSQDNRAGPAVGYTF.

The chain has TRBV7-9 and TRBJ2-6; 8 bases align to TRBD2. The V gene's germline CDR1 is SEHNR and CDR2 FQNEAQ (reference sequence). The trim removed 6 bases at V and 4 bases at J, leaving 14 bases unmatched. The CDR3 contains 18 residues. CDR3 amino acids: CASSPLSGSLAGANVLTF. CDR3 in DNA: TGTGCCAGCAGTCCCTTGAGCGGGAGCTTGGCCGGGGCCAACGTCCTGACTTTC.

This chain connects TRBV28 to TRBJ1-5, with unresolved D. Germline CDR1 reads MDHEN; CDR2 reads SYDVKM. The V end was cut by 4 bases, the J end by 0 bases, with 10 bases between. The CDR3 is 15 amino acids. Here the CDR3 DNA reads TGTGCCAGCAGTTCCGGAGTTTATAGCAATCAGCCCCAGCATTTT. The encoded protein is CASSSGVYSNQPQHF.

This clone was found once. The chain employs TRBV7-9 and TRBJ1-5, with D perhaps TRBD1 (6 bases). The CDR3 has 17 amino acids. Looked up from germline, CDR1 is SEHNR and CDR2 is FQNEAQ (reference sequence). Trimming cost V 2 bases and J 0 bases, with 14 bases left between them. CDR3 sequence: CASSLSPRQDSNQPQHF. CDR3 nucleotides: TGTGCCAGCAGCTTATCACCTAGACAGGATAGCAATCAGCCCCAGCATTTT. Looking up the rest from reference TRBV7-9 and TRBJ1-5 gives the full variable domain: DTGVSQNPRHKITKRGQNVTFRCDPISEHNRLYWYRQTLGQGPEFLTYFQNEAQLEKSRLLSDRFSAERPKGSFSTLEIQRTEQGDSAMYLCASSLSPRQDSNQPQHFGDGTRLSIL.

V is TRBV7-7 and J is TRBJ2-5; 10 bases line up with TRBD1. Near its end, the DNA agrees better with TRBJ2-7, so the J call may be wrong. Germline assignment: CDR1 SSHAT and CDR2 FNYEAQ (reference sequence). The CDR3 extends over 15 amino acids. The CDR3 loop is CASSPGTGDQYEQYF. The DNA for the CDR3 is TGTGCCAGCAGCCCCGGGACAGGGGATCAGTACGAGCAGTACTTC.

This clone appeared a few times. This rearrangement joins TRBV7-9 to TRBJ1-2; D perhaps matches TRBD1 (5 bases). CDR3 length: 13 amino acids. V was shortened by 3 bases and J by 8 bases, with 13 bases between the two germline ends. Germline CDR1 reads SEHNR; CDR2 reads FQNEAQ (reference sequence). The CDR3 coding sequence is TGTGCCAGCAGCTTGCCTTGGGGGGGAGGCTACACCTTC. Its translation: CASSLPWGGGYTF. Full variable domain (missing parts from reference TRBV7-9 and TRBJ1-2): DTGVSQNPRHKITKRGQNVTFRCDPISEHNRLYWYRQTLGQGPEFLTYFQNEAQLEKSRLLSDRFSAERPKGSFSTLEIQRTEQGDSAMYLCASSLPWGGGYTFGSGTRLTVV.